What follows are 32 T cell receptor beta chains derived from one specimen sequenced in a study of T cell responses to AZD1222 COVID-19 vaccine. The repertoire was sequenced with immunoSEQ multiplex PCR; TCRdb's copy has only in-frame clones and lacks some. The repertoire holds approximately 100,000 clones, roughly 86% seen once, with 10% in the top ten. Sequencing used peripheral blood, obtained 28 days after the second AZD1222 dose. The receptors come from an adult who received the AZD1222 COVID-19 vaccine.

The CDR3 bases are TGCAGCGGACAGGGTGATTCCGACGTCCTGACTTTC. Protein sequence: CSGQGDSDVLTF. The V gene is TRBV29-1, the J gene TRBJ2-6, with TRBD1 identical over 7 bases. J lost 11 bases, V lost 7 bases, and 8 bases had no gene match. The germline V gene has CDR1 SQVTM and CDR2 ANQGSEA. The CDR3 extends over 12 amino acids. Filled out from reference TRBV29-1 and TRBJ2-6, the complete variable domain reads SAVISQKPSRDICQRGTSLTIQCQVDSQVTMMFWYRQQPGQSLTLIATANQGSEATYESGFVIDKFPISRPNLTFSTLTVSNMSPEDSSIYLCSGQGDSDVLTFGAGSRLTVL.

V gene TRBV27 combines with J gene TRBJ1-2; possibly TRBD1 for D (6 bases). CDR3 length equals 12 residues. V lost 8 bases and J lost 6, with 13 bases in between. The germline gives CDR1 MNHEY, CDR2 SMNVEV (reference sequence). DNA for the CDR3: TGTGCCAGCCACGACAGGACTAATGGCTACACCTTC. It is translated as CASHDRTNGYTF.

The chain links TRBV7-6 to TRBJ2-5, with 11 nucleotides matching TRBD2. Germline V gene lookup returns CDR1 SGHVS and CDR2 FNYEAQ. The CDR3 has 16 residues. Trimming at V came to 2 bases and at J to 2 bases, leaving 4 bases not matched to a gene. CDR3 protein: CASSLLAGGRQETQYF. CDR3 DNA sequence: TGTGCCAGCAGCTTATTAGCGGGAGGGCGTCAAGAGACCCAGTACTTC.

V is TRBV2 and J is TRBJ1-6; a possible D gene is TRBD1 (6 bases). The CDR3 is made up of 15 amino acids. The germline V gene encodes CDR1 SNHLY and CDR2 FYNNEI. Trimming stripped 6 bases from V and 4 bases from J, with 13 bases between. DNA of the CDR3: TGTGCCAGCAGCGCCCAAGGGGGTTATAATTCACCCCTCCACTTT. Amino acids: CASSAQGGYNSPLHF.

This chain joins TRBV6-5 and TRBJ2-7, with unresolved D. Germline V gives CDR1 MNHEY, CDR2 SVGAGI. The length of the CDR3 is 14 residues. V was shortened by 0 bases and J by 0 bases, with 6 bases between the two germline ends. This CDR3 is CASSYSAASYEQYF. CDR3 DNA: TGTGCCAGCAGTTACTCAGCAGCCTCCTACGAGCAGTACTTC.

The chain couples TRBV5-5 to TRBJ2-5, with 15 bases aligning to TRBD2. This CDR3 region has 15 residues. CDR1 is SGHKS and CDR2 is YYEKEE in the germline V gene (reference sequence). J gave up 3 bases and V 6 bases, and 3 bases lay outside the gene matches. The DNA of the CDR3 is TGTGCCAGCAAAGGACTAGCGGGGGGGAAAGAGACCCAGTACTTC. Translation gives CASKGLAGGKETQYF.

The J gene is TRBJ2-3, the V gene TRBV14, with 11 bases that match TRBD2. The CDR3 covers 16 residues. Germline CDR1 SGHDN, CDR2 FVKESK. V shed 1 base, J shed 4 bases, and the junction held 4 bases outside the gene matches. In DNA, the CDR3 is TGTGCCAGCAGCCAAGGTCTAGCGGGAGGTGCAGATACGCAGTATTTT. Encoded protein: CASSQGLAGGADTQYF.

This sequence joins TRBV10-3 and TRBJ2-7; D unresolved. Germline CDR1 reads ENHRY; CDR2 reads SYGVKD. Trimming cost V 0 bases and J 3 bases, with 9 bases left between them. The CDR3 is 14 amino acids. CDR3 DNA sequence: TGTGCCATCAGTGAGTCCGGCACGTACTACGAGCAGTACTTC. It codes for CAISESGTYYEQYF.

The rearrangement links TRBV7-2 to TRBJ2-6, with 7 bases fitting TRBD1. In germline, CDR1 is SGHTA, CDR2 FQGNSA. V shed 8 bases and J 0 bases; nucleotides not matched to a gene: 10. The CDR3 loop spans 17 amino acids. In DNA, the CDR3 is TGTGCCAGCCCCGAACAGGGGTTGCCCTCTGGGGCCAACGTCCTGACTTTC. As protein: CASPEQGLPSGANVLTF. The full variable domain, its missing parts supplied by reference TRBV7-2 and TRBJ2-6, is GAGVSQSPSNKVTEKGKDVELRCDPISGHTALYWYRQSLGQGLEFLIYFQGNSAPDKSGLPSDRFSAERTGGSVSTLTIQRTQQEDSAVYLCASPEQGLPSGANVLTFGAGSRLTVL.

The V and J genes are TRBV13 and TRBJ1-2, with TRBD1 matching 10 bases. V lost 6 bases and J lost 6; bases outside the gene matches: 7. The germline V gene has CDR1 PRHDT and CDR2 FYEKMQ (reference sequence). CDR3 length: 14 residues. The CDR3 loop is CASSQPGQGDGYTF. The CDR3 nucleotides are TGTGCCAGCAGTCAACCCGGACAGGGGGATGGCTACACCTTC.

The genes are TRBV2 and TRBJ1-6; D not certain. V lost 4 bases to trimming and J lost 5 bases, with 9 bases between them. The CDR3 totals 14 residues. Germline loops: CDR1 SNHLY, CDR2 FYNNEI. This CDR3 is CASSAAVNNSPLHF. The CDR3 region has the DNA TGTGCCAGCAGTGCGGCAGTGAATAATTCACCCCTCCACTTT.

This rearrangement joins TRBV27 to TRBJ2-7; TRBD2 is a possible D gene (6 bases). The CDR3 contains 16 residues. The germline V gene has CDR1 MNHEY and CDR2 SMNVEV (reference sequence). V lost 0 bases to trimming and J lost 1 base, with 13 bases between them. DNA of the CDR3: TGTGCCAGCAGTTTATCGACGGGGGTTTTGTCCTACGAGCAGTACTTC. Its translation is CASSLSTGVLSYEQYF.

The rearrangement joins TRBV28 to TRBJ2-7, with 8 positions matching TRBD1. Germline V CDR1 and CDR2: MDHEN, SYDVKM. The ends lost 5 bases at V and 7 bases at J; junction bases unmatched: 7. The CDR3 consists of 13 residues. The CDR3 DNA sequence: TGTGCCAGCAGTCCCGGGACAGGATGGGAGCAGTACTTC. This gives the protein CASSPGTGWEQYF.

This chain joins TRBV28 and TRBJ1-4; D perhaps matches TRBD1 (5 bases). The length of the CDR3 is 14 residues. The ends were cut back, 2 bases at V and 7 bases at J, with 11 bases in the middle. CDR1 MDHEN and CDR2 SYDVKM come from the germline V gene. The CDR3 sequence is CASSLRGMGEKLFF. CDR3 sequence (DNA): TGTGCCAGCAGTTTAAGGGGTATGGGTGAAAAACTGTTTTTT.

The chain is built from TRBV9 and TRBJ1-2, with no clear D. The CDR3 is 12 residues long. Trimming pared 4 bases from V and 8 bases from J, leaving 12 bases between. Germline-derived CDR1 and CDR2 are SGDLS and YYNGEE. The CDR3 loop is CASSNRVRGYTF. CDR3 nucleotides: TGTGCCAGCAGCAATAGGGTCCGGGGCTACACCTTC.

CDR3 protein: CASSLSTSAVGELFF. CDR3 nucleotides: TGTGCCAGCAGTTTATCGACTAGCGCAGTCGGGGAGCTGTTTTTT. The chain recombines TRBV27 with TRBJ2-2, with 8 positions matching TRBD2. The V segment lost 0 bases and the J segment 7 bases; nucleotides outside the gene matches: 4. This CDR3 is 15 amino acids long. The germline gives CDR1 MNHEY, CDR2 SMNVEV (reference sequence).

J is TRBJ2-3 and V is TRBV19, with TRBD2 matching over 13 bases. The V and J ends lost 9 bases and 4 bases, in that order; junction bases with no gene match: 13. The V gene's germline CDR1 is LNHDA and CDR2 SQIVND (reference sequence). The CDR3 loop spans 17 amino acids. The CDR3 sequence: CASLGTSGRAGADTQYF. The CDR3 nucleotides read TGTGCCAGCCTCGGAACTAGCGGGAGGGCCGGAGCAGATACGCAGTATTTT.

The chain has TRBV19 and TRBJ1-2; no firm D call. Trimming stripped 2 bases from V and 4 bases from J, with 17 bases between. Germline lookup yields CDR1 LNHDA and CDR2 SQIVND (reference sequence). CDR3 length: 16 amino acids. The CDR3 loop reads CASSITSTERAYGYTF. The CDR3 bases are TGTGCCAGTAGTATAACCTCTACAGAGCGTGCCTATGGCTACACCTTC. The variable domain in full, completed from reference TRBV19 and TRBJ1-2, reads DGGITQSPKYLFRKEGQNVTLSCEQNLNHDAMYWYRQDPGQGLRLIYYSQIVNDFQKGDIAEGYSVSREKKESFPLTVTSAQKNPTAFYLCASSITSTERAYGYTFGSGTRLTVV.

This chain uses TRBV5-6 with TRBJ2-5, with a possible D match to TRBD2 (5 bases). This CDR3 has 15 residues. V lost 4 bases and J 4 bases, leaving 17 bases between the germline ends. Germline CDR1 is SGHDT and CDR2 is YYEEEE. The CDR3 loop is CASSGGRRRSETQYF. In DNA form, the CDR3 reads TGTGCCAGCAGCGGAGGTCGAAGGAGGTCAGAGACCCAGTACTTC. The whole variable domain, remainder taken from reference TRBV5-6 and TRBJ2-5, is DAGVTQSPTHLIKTRGQQVTLRCSPKSGHDTVSWYQQALGQGPQFIFQYYEEEERQRGNFPDRFSGHQFPNYSSELNVNALLLGDSALYLCASSGGRRRSETQYFGPGTRLLVL.

The chain links TRBV5-4 to TRBJ1-1; 7 positions agree with TRBD1. This CDR3 contains 15 residues. Germline-derived CDR1 and CDR2 are SGHNT and YYREEE (reference sequence). The V segment lost 4 bases and the J segment 0 bases; nucleotides outside the gene matches: 6. CDR3 loop: CASSAVQGVNTEAFF. For the CDR3, the DNA is TGTGCCAGCAGCGCAGTCCAGGGGGTGAACACTGAAGCTTTCTTT.

In nucleotides, the CDR3 is TGCGCCAGCAGCCAAGAAAGACTAGCGGGGAAGGATGAGCAGTTCTTC. Its protein is CASSQERLAGKDEQFF. This chain uses TRBV4-1 with TRBJ2-1; 11 bases agree with TRBD2. Germline loops: CDR1 MGHRA, CDR2 YSYEKL. The CDR3 contains 16 residues. V lost 0 bases and J lost 8; bases outside the gene matches: 6.

This clone was seen only once. This chain links TRBV7-9 with TRBJ2-5, with a possible D match to TRBD2 (6 bases). Per the germline V gene, CDR1 is SEHNR and CDR2 is FQNEAQ (reference sequence). This CDR3 is built from 18 residues. V was pared by 2 bases and J by 1 base, with 20 bases between. Here the CDR3 DNA reads TGTGCCAGCAGCTTACTCGGAGGGGCCTTACTAGTCCAAGAGACCCAGTACTTC. Amino acid sequence: CASSLLGGALLVQETQYF.

The rearrangement links TRBV29-1 to TRBJ2-7; D might be TRBD2 (6 bases). With 5 bases removed from V and 2 bases from J, the gap between germline ends came to 13 bases. Germline values: CDR1 SQVTM, CDR2 ANQGSEA. The CDR3 length is 13 residues. CDR3: CSVLPGLTYEQYF. The DNA for the CDR3 is TGCAGCGTTTTACCGGGACTTACCTACGAGCAGTACTTC.

The sample holds a few counts of this clone. This sequence joins TRBV5-1 and TRBJ1-3; tentatively, D is TRBD1 (6 bases). Germline assignment: CDR1 SGHRS and CDR2 YFSETQ. The CDR3 totals 15 residues. V was pared by 3 bases and J by 0 bases, with 10 bases between. CDR3 DNA: TGCGCCAGCAGCTCCCAGGGGCTCTCTGGAAACACCATATATTTT. Protein sequence: CASSSQGLSGNTIYF.

V gene TRBV5-1 combines with J gene TRBJ2-3, with D unresolved. The V gene lost 4 bases and the J gene lost 3 bases, with 18 bases spanning the gap. The germline V gene has CDR1 SGHRS and CDR2 YFSETQ. This CDR3 region has 16 residues. The CDR3 is CASSPVPVERTDTQYF. In DNA, the CDR3 is TGCGCCAGCAGCCCGGTGCCGGTGGAGCGAACAGATACGCAGTATTTT.

The chain couples TRBV19 to TRBJ2-1, with D possibly matching TRBD2 (6 bases). The CDR3 is 17 residues long. Germline V gene lookup returns CDR1 LNHDA and CDR2 SQIVND (reference sequence). V lost 0 bases and J 3 bases, leaving 15 bases between the germline ends. Here the CDR3 reads CASSIDQTGLHYNEQFF. CDR3 in DNA: TGTGCCAGTAGTATAGATCAAACGGGACTCCACTACAATGAGCAGTTCTTC.

This clone was seen only once. The chain joins TRBV3-1 (or the pseudogene TRBV3-2) to TRBJ1-2; maybe TRBD1 (6 bases). The CDR3 length is 18 residues. V gave up 1 base and J gave up 0 bases, with 18 bases separating them. Germline V gives CDR1 LGHDT, CDR2 YNNKEL (reference sequence). The CDR3 loop is CASSQAGHPRGANYGYTF. The CDR3 DNA sequence: TGTGCCAGCAGCCAAGCGGGACATCCCCGAGGGGCTAACTATGGCTACACCTTC.

The rearrangement links TRBV4-3 to TRBJ1-2, with 8 bases matching TRBD1. The CDR3 is made up of 16 amino acids. J was trimmed by 6 bases and V by 3 bases; bases with no gene match: 12. Germline CDR1 LGHNA, CDR2 YSLEER. CDR3 residues: CASSQVGQEVNNGYTF. CDR3 DNA: TGCGCCAGCAGCCAGGTGGGACAGGAAGTAAACAATGGCTACACCTTC.

Of note for this clone: A junction end diverges from the germline sequence, so it may reflect a read error. As DNA, the CDR3 is TGTGCCAGCAGCATAGCGGGGGGGACCTACAATGAGCAGTTCTTC. Its protein is CASSIAGGTYNEQFF. The chain couples TRBV7-9 to TRBJ2-1; 11 nucleotides line up with TRBD2. The V gene's germline CDR1 is SEHNR and CDR2 FQNEAQ (reference sequence). This CDR3 has 15 residues.

The chain couples TRBV4-1 to TRBJ1-2, with D possibly being TRBD1 (5 bases). Between the trimmed V and J ends, which lost 4 bases and 1 base, there was a span of 13 bases. CDR3 length: 15 residues. The V gene's germline CDR1 is MGHRA and CDR2 YSYEKL. For the CDR3, the DNA is TGCGCCAGCAGCCCCCCGGGGCAGCGTAACTATGGCTACACCTTC. It is translated as CASSPPGQRNYGYTF.

V usage is TRBV4-1 and J usage is TRBJ2-1, with TRBD2 matching 7 bases. Unmatched junction bases numbered 17, after V lost 4 bases and J lost 8 bases. Germline V gene sequence: CDR1 MGHRA, CDR2 YSYEKL. This CDR3 contains 17 residues. In DNA form, the CDR3 reads TGCGCCAGCAGCCGTTCGGGCGGGAGCTTGGTTTGGGATGAGCAGTTCTTC. This gives the protein CASSRSGGSLVWDEQFF.

V is TRBV5-1 and J is TRBJ2-2; D is uncertain. CDR3 length: 15 amino acids. The V end was cut by 3 bases, the J end by 1 base, with 10 bases between. CDR1 and CDR2 (germline): SGHRS, YFSETQ. CDR3 bases: TGCGCCAGCAGCTCCAACGTACAGAACACCGGGGAGCTGTTTTTT. Its protein product is CASSSNVQNTGELFF.